Presented here are 25 T cell receptor beta chains from one specimen sequenced in a study of identical twins (dated by TCRdb to about 2016). Preparation of the library involved 5' RACE. The instrument given in TCRdb is Illumina HiSeq 2000. TCRdb passed the public sequencing reads through fastp at Q25 and MiXCR, retaining productive beta sequences. Each record represents a unique CDR3 protein, reported with the most common genes and DNA among its rows. This sample is represented by approximately 500,000 distinct CDR3 sequences; approximately 24% of them were singletons. About 2.9% of the sample lies in the top ten. This sample was shared with a second study, whose subject was T cells expressing NK-cell markers.

The source material was CD4+ T cells sorted from blood. Source of these receptors: a woman aged 18 to 35 in good health.

This clonotype was observed a few times. The V gene is TRBV20-1, the J gene TRBJ2-7; D is undetermined. This CDR3 has 12 residues. V was cut by 1 base and J by 3 bases, with 7 bases left in between. From germline, CDR1 is DFQATT and CDR2 SNEGSKA (reference sequence). For the CDR3, the DNA is TGCAGTGCTAGAGGCCTTTTCTACGAGCAGTACTTC. It encodes CSARGLFYEQYF.

The sample holds a few counts of this clonotype. This chain links TRBV11-2 with TRBJ2-1, with no clear D. Germline assignment: CDR1 SGHAT and CDR2 FQNNGV. The V and J ends lost 5 bases and 6 bases respectively, with 8 bases between them. The CDR3 length is 12 residues. CDR3 loop: CASSALSNEQFF. The CDR3, as DNA: TGTGCCAGCAGCGCGCTAAGCAATGAGCAGTTCTTC.

This chain uses TRBV6-1 with TRBJ2-1, with unresolved D. This CDR3 has 13 amino acids. The germline CDR1 and CDR2 sequences are MNHNS and SASEGT. The V gene lost 1 base and the J gene lost 9 bases, with 10 bases spanning the gap. The CDR3: CASSEEAFREQFF. For the CDR3, the DNA is TGTGCCAGCAGTGAAGAGGCCTTTCGTGAGCAGTTCTTC.

This rearrangement joins TRBV7-9 to TRBJ2-3; TRBD2 might be the D (5 bases). Germline CDR1 SEHNR, CDR2 FQNEAQ (reference sequence). V lost 1 base, J lost 0 bases, and 8 bases lay in between. The CDR3 loop spans 15 amino acids. The CDR3: CASSLVRESTDTQYF. The CDR3 nucleotides read TGTGCCAGCAGCTTAGTTCGGGAAAGCACAGATACGCAGTATTTT.

The chain joins TRBV3-1 to TRBJ2-1; TRBD2 agrees at 9 bases. The CDR3 consists of 17 residues. V trimming: 4 bases; J trimming: 10 bases; junction bases outside the gene matches: 17. Germline CDR1 reads LGHDT; CDR2 reads YNNKEL (reference sequence). The CDR3 protein is CASSRSSSGGRAREQFF. The CDR3 DNA reads TGTGCCAGCAGCCGCAGTAGTAGTGGCGGGAGGGCCCGGGAGCAGTTCTTC.

The chain couples TRBV5-1 to TRBJ2-1; D is perhaps TRBD2 (6 bases). CDR1 SGHRS and CDR2 YFSETQ come from the germline V gene. The CDR3 has 15 amino acids. Trimming took 10 bases from V and 3 from J, leaving 20 bases between them. The CDR3 sequence is CACQEGTSFYNEQFF. CDR3 sequence (DNA): TGCGCCTGTCAAGAAGGGACTTCATTCTACAATGAGCAGTTCTTC.

This clonotype was observed a few times. V is TRBV29-1 and J is TRBJ2-1; D is undetermined. The CDR3 length is 13 residues. CDR1 and CDR2 from the germline V gene are SQVTM and ANQGSEA. The V end lost 6 bases, the J end lost 5 bases, and 14 bases lay between the germline ends. This CDR3 reads CSVARSIHNEQFF. CDR3 coding DNA: TGCAGCGTCGCAAGGAGCATCCACAATGAGCAGTTCTTC.

The V gene is TRBV12-2, the J gene TRBJ1-2; the table calls TRBD1, which could not be checked here. TRBV12-2 is termed a pseudogene. The CDR3 is made up of 19 amino acids. CDR3 amino acids: CASRRRTGATNRRYGGYTF. The CDR3, as DNA: TGTGCAAGTCGCCGGCGGACAGGAGCAACAAACCGACGATATGGTGGCTACACCTTC.

The chain employs TRBV20-1 and TRBJ2-4, with TRBD2 identical over 8 bases. The CDR3 has 15 residues. Germline CDR1 reads DFQATT; CDR2 reads SNEGSKA (reference sequence). V shed 6 bases, J shed 8 bases, and the junction held 15 bases outside the gene matches. The CDR3 DNA reads TGCAGTGCCGACGCGGGGTCCGGGAGGGGGGACATTCAGTACTTC. It specifies CSADAGSGRGDIQYF.

In its sample, this clonotype was seen many times. This rearrangement joins TRBV5-1 to TRBJ1-5; D is possibly TRBD1 (6 bases). The CDR3 is made up of 15 amino acids. The germline gives CDR1 SGHRS, CDR2 YFSETQ. Trimming took off 4 bases at V and 2 bases at J, with 13 bases between the two ends. The CDR3 loop is CASSLQGSGNQPQHF. The CDR3 DNA reads TGCGCCAGCAGCCTACAGGGTTCGGGCAATCAGCCCCAGCATTTT.

This chain links TRBV5-5 with TRBJ1-6; TRBD1 matches 8 bases. Germline assignment: CDR1 SGHKS and CDR2 YYEKEE (reference sequence). The CDR3 is made up of 15 amino acids. J lost 9 bases, V lost 1 base, and 6 bases had no gene match. The CDR3 loop reads CASSLQTGAGSPLHF. CDR3 nucleotides: TGTGCCAGCAGCTTGCAGACAGGGGCGGGTTCACCCCTCCACTTT.

This clonotype was counted between two and nine times. V is TRBV12-5 and J is TRBJ2-7, with D unclear. CDR3 length: 14 amino acids. Trimming took off 6 bases at V and 3 bases at J, with 15 bases between the two ends. Germline CDR1 reads LGHNT; CDR2 reads FRNRAP. Written as DNA, the CDR3 is TGTGCTAGTGGCGAGTGGGTGCGCCTCTACGAGCAGTACTTC. Its translation: CASGEWVRLYEQYF.

The chain employs TRBV18 and TRBJ2-7; D is possibly TRBD1 (6 bases). The germline V gene has CDR1 KGHSH and CDR2 LQKENI. Trimming took off 6 bases at V and 3 bases at J, with 18 bases between the two ends. The CDR3 contains 15 residues. The CDR3 region is CASSRSTGDFYEQYF. The CDR3 coding sequence is TGTGCCAGCTCTCGCTCGACAGGAGATTTCTACGAGCAGTACTTC.

This clonotype was counted only a few times. CDR3 sequence: CASSWGQGLHEQYF. The CDR3 DNA sequence: TGTGCCAGCAGCTGGGGACAGGGGCTACACGAGCAGTACTTC. The chain uses TRBV7-9 and TRBJ2-7; 10 nucleotides match TRBD1. Germline loops: CDR1 SEHNR, CDR2 FQNEAQ (reference sequence). Unmatched junction bases numbered 5, after V lost 4 bases and J lost 5 bases. The CDR3 sequence is 14 residues long.

The chain combines TRBV7-9 with TRBJ2-7; 9 nucleotides line up with TRBD2. CDR1 SEHNR and CDR2 FQNEAQ come from the germline V gene (reference sequence). This CDR3 spans 16 amino acids. V trimming: 2 bases; J trimming: 4 bases; junction bases outside the gene matches: 9. CDR3 coding DNA: TGTGCCAGCAGCTTATGGCTTGTGACTAGCGGATACGAGCAGTACTTC. Translation: CASSLWLVTSGYEQYF.

The rearrangement links TRBV7-9 to TRBJ2-4; no clear D gene. Germline-derived CDR1 and CDR2 are SEHNR and FQNEAQ (reference sequence). This CDR3 has 16 amino acids. Trimming stripped 0 bases from V and 3 bases from J, with 12 bases between. CDR3 region: CASSLARQLDKNIQYF. The CDR3 DNA follows: TGTGCCAGCAGCTTAGCGCGTCAGCTAGACAAAAACATTCAGTACTTC. Combining the CDR3 with reference TRBV7-9 and TRBJ2-4 gives the whole variable domain DTGVSQNPRHKITKRGQNVTFRCDPISEHNRLYWYRQTLGQGPEFLTYFQNEAQLEKSRLLSDRFSAERPKGSFSTLEIQRTEQGDSAMYLCASSLARQLDKNIQYFGAGTRLSVL.

This clonotype has only one observation. V is TRBV6-2 or TRBV6-3 and J is TRBJ2-1, with 13 bases fitting TRBD2. This CDR3 comprises 13 residues. CDR1 and CDR2 from the germline V gene are MNHEY and SVGEGT. V lost 6 bases to trimming and J lost 8 bases; unmatched junction nucleotides: 1. The CDR3 is CASRTSGGDEQFF. CDR3 DNA: TGTGCCAGCAGAACTAGCGGGGGGGATGAGCAGTTCTTC.

V usage is TRBV6-1 and J usage is TRBJ2-7, with 10 positions matching TRBD1. After removal of 6 bases from V and 4 bases from J, the junction contained 6 bases not matched to a gene. The CDR3 sequence is 14 residues long. Germline CDR1 MNHNS, CDR2 SASEGT. CDR3 bases: TGTGCCAGCAGCCGGGACAGGGGATGGTACGAGCAGTACTTC. It specifies CASSRDRGWYEQYF.

This clonotype was detected only a few times. The chain carries TRBV12-5 and TRBJ2-5, with D unresolved. The V gene's germline CDR1 is LGHNT and CDR2 FRNRAP. The ends were cut back, 5 bases at V and 2 bases at J, with 15 bases in the middle. The CDR3 length is 15 residues. CDR3 DNA: TGTGCTAGTGGTCCCGGTTACAGCGCGCAAGAGACCCAGTACTTC. Residues: CASGPGYSAQETQYF.

This clonotype was seen only a few times. For the CDR3, the DNA is TGCAGTGCTAGAGATCTAGCGGGAGCGTCAAATGAGCAGTTCTTC. It translates to CSARDLAGASNEQFF. The chain recombines TRBV20-1 with TRBJ2-1; 10 bases map to TRBD2. The length of the CDR3 is 15 residues. Germline lookup yields CDR1 DFQATT and CDR2 SNEGSKA (reference sequence). V lost 0 bases to trimming and J lost 7 bases; unmatched junction nucleotides: 6.

On this clonotype: Since no conserved phenylalanine or tryptophan closes the CDR3, a read error is the likely cause. The chain couples TRBV15 to TRBJ2-1; D is unresolved. Trimming took off 0 bases at V and 2 bases at J, with 8 bases between the two ends. Per the germline V gene, CDR1 is LNHNV and CDR2 is YYDKDF (reference sequence). The CDR3 extends over 15 amino acids. The CDR3 nucleotides are TGTGCCACCAGCAGAGAAGACCAACCCTACAATGAGCAGTTCCTC. It codes for CATSREDQPYNEQFL.

In nucleotides, the CDR3 is TGCAGTGCTAGAGTGGTACTTGCTAGCGGGAGCCCAAACGAGCAGTACTTC. Translating gives CSARVVLASGSPNEQYF. V and J are TRBV20-1 and TRBJ2-7; the match to TRBD2 covers 10 bases. The CDR3 has 17 residues. The V gene end was trimmed by 1 base and the J gene end by 5 bases; junction bases not matched to a gene: 14. Germline lookup yields CDR1 DFQATT and CDR2 SNEGSKA (reference sequence).

Only a few counts were recorded for this clonotype. The chain uses TRBV29-1 and TRBJ2-4; D not resolved. The CDR3 has 16 residues. CDR1 is SQVTM and CDR2 is ANQGSEA in the germline V gene. Trimming removed 0 bases at V and 0 bases at J, with 12 bases between. Here the CDR3 DNA reads TGCAGCGTTGAAGATGGTACGGGCCCAGCCAAAAACATTCAGTACTTC. Protein sequence: CSVEDGTGPAKNIQYF.

The chain employs TRBV7-2 and TRBJ1-2; D remains unclear. The CDR3 is 13 residues long. From germline, CDR1 is SGHTA and CDR2 FQGNSA. Trimming removed 1 base from V and 4 bases from J, with 7 bases in between. The CDR3 is CASSLESGYGYTF. The CDR3 DNA reads TGTGCCAGCAGCTTAGAGAGCGGCTATGGCTACACCTTC.

The rearrangement joins TRBV15 to TRBJ2-3; 9 nucleotides line up with TRBD2. CDR1 and CDR2 (germline): LNHNV, YYDKDF (reference sequence). J was trimmed by 2 bases and V by 3 bases; bases with no gene match: 3. The CDR3 sequence is 15 residues long. The DNA for the CDR3 is TGTGCCACCAGCAGTTTAGCGGGAGTCACAGATACGCAGTATTTT. Translation: CATSSLAGVTDTQYF.